These 29 T cell receptor beta chains were all obtained from the same sample, sequenced in a study of CD8+ T cells in alopecia areata. Treatment reported: oral pan-JAK inhibitor, 5-10 mg twice daily. Sequencing used cDNA as its template, made by extracting RNA and reverse transcribing it. Measured with immunoSEQ multiplex PCR; TCRdb has only the in-frame clones, and not every one. This sample has around 200,000 clones, with around 60% found just once. The sample in question was CD8+ T cells sorted from blood, obtained at week 24, from a patient treated with tofacitinib. These receptors all come from a human donor with alopecia areata.

The rearrangement joins TRBV30 to TRBJ2-7; D remains ambiguous. The CDR3 loop spans 13 amino acids. The V gene's germline CDR1 is GTSNPN and CDR2 SVGIG (reference sequence). The V gene lost 0 bases and the J gene lost 1 base, with 7 bases spanning the gap. This CDR3 reads CAWSVYYSYEQYF. Written as DNA, the CDR3 is TGTGCCTGGAGTGTATATTATTCCTACGAGCAGTACTTC.

Concerning this clone itself: The sample holds other DNA sequences that translate to the same CDR3. The rearrangement joins TRBV5-6 to TRBJ1-1; D is possibly TRBD1 (5 bases). CDR1 is SGHDT, CDR2 YYEEEE, per germline. Trimming shortened V by 4 bases and J by 2 bases, and 12 bases separated the two germline ends. The CDR3 runs 14 residues. The CDR3 loop is CASSPGTVNTEAFF. In DNA form, the CDR3 reads TGTGCCAGCAGCCCCGGGACGGTTAACACTGAAGCTTTCTTT.

This rearrangement joins TRBV6-5 to TRBJ2-5, with D unclear. This CDR3 region has 14 residues. Trimming left V 2 bases short and J 2 bases short, with 9 bases between. CDR1 MNHEY and CDR2 SVGAGI come from the germline V gene. The CDR3, as DNA: TGTGCCAGCAGTTACCTCGAGAGACAAGAGACCCAGTACTTC. It translates to CASSYLERQETQYF.

V and J are TRBV15 and TRBJ2-7, with D perhaps being TRBD1 or TRBD2 (5 bases each). CDR3 size: 15 residues. Trimming removed 1 base from V and 0 bases from J, with 10 bases in between. Looked up from germline, CDR1 is LNHNV and CDR2 is YYDKDF (reference sequence). The CDR3 DNA is TGTGCCACCAGCAGAGCCAGAGGGGCCTCCTACGAGCAGTACTTC. This sequence encodes CATSRARGASYEQYF. The full variable domain, in which reference TRBV15 and TRBJ2-7 provide the parts outside the CDR3, is DAMVIQNPRYQVTQFGKPVTLSCSQTLNHNVMYWYQQKSSQAPKLLFHYYDKDFNNEADTPDNFQSRRPNTSFCFLDIRSPGLGDTAMYLCATSRARGASYEQYFGPGTRLTVT.

This clone came up once. The chain couples TRBV19 to TRBJ1-6, with D unclear. The length of the CDR3 is 13 residues. In germline, CDR1 is LNHDA, CDR2 SQIVND (reference sequence). V was clipped by 6 bases and J by 7 bases, with 10 bases between them. This chain's CDR3 is CASSFRMNSPLHF. The CDR3 nucleotides are TGTGCCAGTAGCTTCCGGATGAATTCACCCCTCCACTTT.

This chain links TRBV4-1 with TRBJ2-2; D gene uncertain. CDR3 size: 16 residues. Germline CDR1 reads MGHRA; CDR2 reads YSYEKL. Trimming took 1 base from V and 5 from J, leaving 14 bases between them. The CDR3 loop is CASSQGAARSTGELFF. Written as DNA, the CDR3 is TGCGCCAGCAGCCAAGGGGCTGCCAGGTCGACCGGGGAGCTGTTTTTT.

This clone is termed medium-sized (0.01 to 0.1%). This rearrangement joins TRBV11-3 to TRBJ2-1; D unclear. Looked up from germline, CDR1 is SGHNT and CDR2 is YENEEA. Deletions cut 10 bases from V and 5 bases from J, with 12 bases between. The CDR3 has 12 amino acids. Here the CDR3 DNA reads TGTGCCACAACAGACTGGGACAATGAGCAGTTCTTC. It is translated as CATTDWDNEQFF.

Only a few counts were recorded for this clone. This chain uses TRBV4-2 with TRBJ2-5; D assignment may be TRBD1 or TRBD2 (6 bases each). Trimming removed 4 bases from V and 5 bases from J, with 17 bases in between. The CDR3 totals 15 residues. CDR1 and CDR2 (germline): LGHNA, YNFKEQ. The CDR3 DNA reads TGTGCCAGCAGCCCCGACAGGACCGGAGGGGAGACCCAGTACTTC. Translating it yields CASSPDRTGGETQYF.

The genes are TRBV5-1 and TRBJ2-7; D gene unclear. From germline, CDR1 is SGHRS and CDR2 YFSETQ. V dropped 4 bases and J dropped 5 bases, with 13 bases sitting between them. The CDR3 sequence is 13 residues long. The CDR3 region is CASSIDTVNEQYF. The CDR3 DNA sequence: TGCGCCAGCAGCATAGACACTGTCAACGAGCAGTACTTC.

This clone was seen more than once but under ten times. The V gene is TRBV30, the J gene TRBJ2-7; tentatively, D is TRBD1 (5 bases). CDR3 size: 15 residues. Germline values: CDR1 GTSNPN, CDR2 SVGIG (reference sequence). V dropped 2 bases and J dropped 0 bases, with 14 bases sitting between them. Here the CDR3 DNA reads TGTGCCTGGAGTCCAACAGGTCAAACCTCCTACGAGCAGTACTTC. Translation gives CAWSPTGQTSYEQYF.

CDR3 coding DNA: TGTGCTAGTGGTTTGAACGACGAGCAGTACTTC. Protein: CASGLNDEQYF. J is TRBJ2-7 and V is TRBV12-5; D unresolved. CDR3 length equals 11 residues. Trimming took 2 bases from V and 5 from J, leaving 4 bases between them. Germline-derived CDR1 and CDR2 are LGHNT and FRNRAP.

This clone has more than one count but fewer than ten. The chain uses TRBV12-5 and TRBJ2-5; D gene ambiguous. Trimming removed 3 bases from V and 6 bases from J, with 17 bases in between. The CDR3 covers 15 residues. The germline V gene encodes CDR1 LGHNT and CDR2 FRNRAP. Written as DNA, the CDR3 is TGTGCTAGTGGTTTAAATCGACCCCCCTGGCAGACCCAGTACTTC. Translation gives CASGLNRPPWQTQYF.

The V and J genes are TRBV30 and TRBJ2-1; the match to TRBD2 covers 10 bases. From germline, CDR1 is GTSNPN and CDR2 SVGIG (reference sequence). This CDR3 region has 12 residues. V lost 7 bases to trimming and J lost 9 bases; unmatched junction nucleotides: 6. DNA of the CDR3: TGTGCCTTTGAGCGGGGGGGCATTGAGCAGTTCTTC. Translation: CAFERGGIEQFF.

This clone was counted only a few times. The sample contains more than one DNA sequence encoding this CDR3. V and J are TRBV5-1 and TRBJ2-1; no clear D gene. There are 12 residues in the CDR3. The V gene lost 1 base and the J gene lost 3 bases, with 2 bases spanning the gap. The germline V gene has CDR1 SGHRS and CDR2 YFSETQ. CDR3 region: CASSLSYNEQFF. In DNA, the CDR3 is TGCGCCAGCAGCTTGAGCTACAATGAGCAGTTCTTC. The complete variable domain, with remaining parts taken from reference TRBV5-1 and TRBJ2-1, reads KAGVTQTPRYLIKTRGQQVTLSCSPISGHRSVSWYQQTPGQGLQFLFEYFSETQRNKGNFPGRFSGRQFSNSRSEMNVSTLELGDSALYLCASSLSYNEQFFGPGTRLTVL.

This chain joins TRBV4-1 and TRBJ2-7, with no clear D. Per the germline V gene, CDR1 is MGHRA and CDR2 is YSYEKL. The CDR3 spans 14 residues. The germline V and J ends were trimmed by 1 base and 3 bases, with 10 bases remaining between them. The chain's CDR3 is CASSQGPVLYEQYF. The CDR3 nucleotides are TGCGCCAGCAGCCAAGGACCAGTCCTCTACGAGCAGTACTTC.

This clone turned up a few times. The chain joins TRBV13 to TRBJ1-2, with D unclear. CDR3 length: 13 amino acids. Trimming shortened V by 5 bases and J by 5 bases, and 12 bases separated the two germline ends. Germline V gives CDR1 PRHDT, CDR2 FYEKMQ (reference sequence). The DNA for the CDR3 is TGTGCCAGCAGCACAATCACAGAATATGGCTACACCTTC. This gives the protein CASSTITEYGYTF.

The chain carries TRBV5-6 and TRBJ1-2; D remains unclear. Germline CDR1 and CDR2: SGHDT and YYEEEE. The CDR3 runs to 14 residues. Trimming shortened V by 0 bases and J by 7 bases, and 13 bases separated the two germline ends. For the CDR3, the DNA is TGTGCCAGCAGCTTGGAAACCCGTTTGGGTGGCTACACCTTC. Its protein is CASSLETRLGGYTF.

The V gene is TRBV7-9, the J gene TRBJ2-7, with D unresolved. With 4 bases removed from V and 2 bases from J, the gap between germline ends came to 9 bases. The CDR3 is 13 residues long. CDR1 is SEHNR and CDR2 is FQNEAQ in the germline V gene (reference sequence). This chain's CDR3 is CASSSGQPYEQYF. The CDR3 DNA is TGTGCCAGCAGCTCGGGTCAACCCTACGAGCAGTACTTC.

The chain carries TRBV30 and TRBJ2-1; 7 bases line up with TRBD2. The germline CDR1 and CDR2 sequences are GTSNPN and SVGIG (reference sequence). J was trimmed by 8 bases and V by 2 bases; bases with no gene match: 12. This CDR3 spans 15 amino acids. The CDR3 DNA sequence: TGTGCCTGGAGTCCCCAGCGGGGTAATCTTGATGAGCAGTTCTTC. Protein product: CAWSPQRGNLDEQFF.

This clone was found a few times. The CDR3 bases are TGTGCCAGCAGACATCGAGCGGGGAGAGTCACAGATACGCAGTATTTT. This sequence encodes CASRHRAGRVTDTQYF. The rearrangement links TRBV13 to TRBJ2-3, with 7 bases lining up with TRBD2. Germline values: CDR1 PRHDT, CDR2 FYEKMQ (reference sequence). Trimming at V came to 6 bases and at J to 2 bases, leaving 11 bases not matched to a gene. The CDR3 contains 16 residues.

In its sample, this clone was seen once. The genes are TRBV5-6 and TRBJ2-7, with D perhaps TRBD1 (5 bases). CDR1 and CDR2 (germline): SGHDT, YYEEEE. This CDR3 region has 13 residues. V gave up 7 bases and J gave up 2 bases, with 13 bases separating them. This CDR3 is CASSPRVPYEQYF. The CDR3 DNA reads TGTGCCAGCTCCCCCAGGGTTCCCTACGAGCAGTACTTC. Combining the CDR3 with reference TRBV5-6 and TRBJ2-7 gives the whole variable domain DAGVTQSPTHLIKTRGQQVTLRCSPKSGHDTVSWYQQALGQGPQFIFQYYEEEERQRGNFPDRFSGHQFPNYSSELNVNALLLGDSALYLCASSPRVPYEQYFGPGTRLTVT.

This clone was found once. This rearrangement joins TRBV30 to TRBJ2-5; perhaps TRBD1 as D (6 bases). This CDR3 region has 12 residues. With 4 bases removed from V and 4 bases from J, the gap between germline ends came to 10 bases. The germline CDR1 and CDR2 sequences are GTSNPN and SVGIG (reference sequence). CDR3 protein: CAWNQGSETQYF. The CDR3 DNA sequence: TGTGCCTGGAATCAGGGGTCAGAGACCCAGTACTTC.

This clone was seen a few times. V usage is TRBV10-3 and J usage is TRBJ1-6, with unresolved D. Germline V CDR1 and CDR2: ENHRY, SYGVKD. V was shortened by 4 bases and J by 13 bases, with 14 bases between the two germline ends. The CDR3 length is 13 residues. CDR3 sequence (DNA): TGTGCCATCAGTGCGGCAGGAGAACGTCCCCTCCACTTT. It is translated as CAISAAGERPLHF.

This chain links TRBV6-5 with TRBJ2-2; D not resolved. The V and J ends lost 5 bases and 6 bases respectively, with 13 bases between them. This CDR3 is 14 amino acids long. Germline CDR1 reads MNHEY; CDR2 reads SVGAGI. Written as DNA, the CDR3 is TGTGCCAGCAGTGCAGAGTTCAGCTCCGGGGAGCTGTTTTTT. Translation: CASSAEFSSGELFF.

CDR3 nucleotide sequence: TGTGCCTGGATGAGAGCGAACACTGAAGCTTTCTTT. Amino acid sequence: CAWMRANTEAFF. V and J are TRBV30 and TRBJ1-1, with D unclear. Trimming removed 4 bases from V and 1 base from J, with 7 bases in between. CDR1 and CDR2 from the germline V gene are GTSNPN and SVGIG (reference sequence). The CDR3 loop spans 12 amino acids.

This clone was counted a few times. This rearrangement joins TRBV11-2 to TRBJ1-2; a possible D gene is TRBD1 (5 bases). The CDR3 is 15 amino acids. The V gene's germline CDR1 is SGHAT and CDR2 FQNNGV. The germline V and J ends were trimmed by 0 bases and 5 bases, with 13 bases remaining between them. For the CDR3, the DNA is TGTGCCAGCAGCTTAGATGTCAGGGTCCGTTATGGCTACACCTTC. This translates into CASSLDVRVRYGYTF.

J is TRBJ2-7 and V is TRBV19; TRBD2 matches 7 bases. Germline V lookup: CDR1 LNHDA, CDR2 SQIVND (reference sequence). This CDR3 comprises 15 residues. V shed 5 bases, J shed 6 bases, and the junction held 13 bases outside the gene matches. The CDR3 is CASSFTDGGNLEQYF. DNA for the CDR3: TGTGCCAGTAGTTTCACCGACGGGGGGAATCTCGAGCAGTACTTC.

The chain has TRBV13 and TRBJ2-3; 9 nucleotides agree with TRBD2. In germline, CDR1 is PRHDT, CDR2 FYEKMQ (reference sequence). The V and J ends lost 1 base and 1 base, in that order; junction bases with no gene match: 3. CDR3 length: 16 amino acids. CDR3 protein: CASSLEERGGTDTQYF. DNA for the CDR3: TGTGCCAGCAGCTTAGAAGAGCGGGGGGGCACAGATACGCAGTATTTT.

J is TRBJ1-1 and V is TRBV30; D is unresolved. There are 12 residues in the CDR3. V was pared by 6 bases and J by 1 base, with 9 bases between. Germline-derived CDR1 and CDR2 are GTSNPN and SVGIG (reference sequence). CDR3 nucleotides: TGTGCCTGCGGACGATCGAACACTGAAGCTTTCTTT. Protein product: CACGRSNTEAFF.